This is a list of T cell receptor beta chains from one sample in a study of blood T cell repertoires in COVID-19. Clones were read by immunoSEQ multiplex PCR, and TCRdb kept only the in-frame ones, dropping some. The repertoire holds 80,000 to 100,000 clones, with less than 95% as singletons. Sequences were obtained from peripheral blood. The receptors here all came from a man aged 55 to 69 with acute or convalescent COVID-19. The CDR3 runs from the conserved cysteine through the conserved F or W. The D gene is left open where the match is weak. The size field is filled for only some rows; it gives once, few, many or a size class.

-	TRBD2	TRBV9	TRBJ2-5	TGTGCCAGCGGGGCGGGGGACCGCATTAAGACCCAGTACTTC	CASGAGDRIKTQYF
-	-	TRBV30	TRBJ1-3	TGTGCCTGGAGTAAACAAATCTCTGGAAACACCATATATTTT	CAWSKQISGNTIYF
-	-	TRBV15	TRBJ2-5	TGTGCCACCAGCAGAGATATAACACGTAAGGAGACCCAGTACTTC	CATSRDITRKETQYF
-	TRBD1	TRBV10-3	TRBJ1-1	TGTGCCATCAGGGCAGGGGGTGCGAACACTGAAGCTTTCTTT	CAIRAGGANTEAFF
-	TRBD1	TRBV18	TRBJ1-4	TGTGCCAGCTCACGGAAGGGACAGGGGGACGATGAAAAACTGTTTTTT	CASSRKGQGDDEKLFF
-	-	TRBV7-9	TRBJ1-2	TGTGCCAGCAGCGTCCACGACAGGAACTATGGCTACACCTTC	CASSVHDRNYGYTF
-	-	TRBV30	TRBJ1-3	TGTGCCTGGAGTGTACGCGGGGACACCATATATTTT	CAWSVRGDTIYF
-	-	TRBV10-3	TRBJ2-1	TGTGCCATCAGTGAGACGGCACAGGGTAATGAGCAGTTCTTC	CAISETAQGNEQFF
-	-	TRBV5-1	TRBJ2-4	TGCGCCAGCAGCTTGGGGCAGGGTGGAGACATTCAGTACTTC	CASSLGQGGDIQYF
-	-	TRBV6-6	TRBJ1-1	TGTGCCAGCATAGTTCGACTGAAGAACACTGAAGCTTTCTTT	CASIVRLKNTEAFF
-	TRBD1	TRBV5-1	TRBJ1-5	TGCGCCAGTTCCCCCCAGGGGGATCGGCCCCAGCATTTT	CASSPQGDRPQHF
-	TRBD1	TRBV7-8	TRBJ1-6	TGTGCCAGCAGCCCGACAGGGAATCAGCCCCTCCACTTT	CASSPTGNQPLHF
-	TRBD1	TRBV18	TRBJ1-2	TGTGCCAGCTCACCGAGCTGGGACAGACAATCCTACACCTTC	CASSPSWDRQSYTF
-	-	TRBV6-6	TRBJ1-4	TGTGCCAGCAGTTACGGCCAGGGGAATGAAAAACTGTTTTTT	CASSYGQGNEKLFF
-	TRBD1	TRBV30	TRBJ2-1	TGTGCCTGGAGTGAGGGGGCCTTAGCCTACAATGAGCAGTTCTTC	CAWSEGALAYNEQFF
-	-	TRBV19	TRBJ1-4	TGTGCCAGCCGGATGGGGGCTTCTTATGAAAAACTGTTTTTT	CASRMGASYEKLFF
-	TRBD1	TRBV20-1	TRBJ1-1	TGCACAACTCAGGGGGCGGCTGAAGCTTTCTTT	CTTQGAAEAFF
-	-	TRBV6-2/TRBV6-3	TRBJ1-5	TGTGCCAGCAGTGGCCGCAATCAGCCCCAGCATTTT	CASSGRNQPQHF
-	TRBD2	TRBV11-2	TRBJ2-1	TGTGCCAGCAGCTTAACTAGCGGGGGGGTCTCCTACAATGAGCAGTTCTTC	CASSLTSGGVSYNEQFF
-	-	TRBV30	TRBJ2-1	TGTGCCTGGAGTGTACAGGGACCCTACAATGAGCAGTTCTTC	CAWSVQGPYNEQFF
-	TRBD1	TRBV2	TRBJ1-1	TGTGCCAGCAGTGGACAGGGGGCTTACACTGAAGCTTTCTTT	CASSGQGAYTEAFF
-	-	TRBV2	TRBJ1-2	TGTGCCAGCAGTGAGACACCAGGGTACGGCTACACCTTC	CASSETPGYGYTF
-	TRBD1	TRBV6-6	TRBJ2-5	TGTGCCAGCACTTTTGGCAGGGGGAAAGGAGAGACCCAGTACTTC	CASTFGRGKGETQYF
-	-	TRBV10-2	TRBJ1-5	TGCGCCAGCAGTACAGAGAGCAATCAGCCCCAGCATTTT	CASSTESNQPQHF
once	-	TRBV20-1	TRBJ1-5	TGCAGTGCTAGTGCACAGGGCCGCAATCAGCCCCAGCATTTT	CSASAQGRNQPQHF
-	TRBD1	TRBV7-8	TRBJ1-1	TGTGCCAGCAGCTCCGGACAGGGGAGGATGACTGAAGCTTTCTTT	CASSSGQGRMTEAFF
-	TRBD1	TRBV25-1	TRBJ1-2	TGTGCCAGCAGTGACTCAGGGGGACGAGGCTACACCTTC	CASSDSGGRGYTF
-	TRBD1	TRBV6-1	TRBJ1-2	TGTGCCAGCAGTGAATGGGGGACAGCGTCCAACTATGGCTACACCTTC	CASSEWGTASNYGYTF
-	TRBD1	TRBV18	TRBJ1-2	TGTGCCAGCTCACCGGACCTACAGGGGAACTATGGCTACACCTTC	CASSPDLQGNYGYTF
-	-	TRBV6-5	TRBJ1-2	TGTGCCAGCAAAACCCCCGGGGGATGGGTAGGAGGCTACACCTTC	CASKTPGGWVGGYTF
-	-	TRBV2	TRBJ1-1	TGTGCCAGCCTAAGGGGCTATGGGAACACTGAAGCTTTCTTT	CASLRGYGNTEAFF
-	-	TRBV30	TRBJ2-5	TGTGCCTGGAGTAGAATCGGGGGAGAGACCCAGTACTTC	CAWSRIGGETQYF
once	TRBD1	TRBV11-2	TRBJ1-2	TGTGCCAGCAGCTTAGATCCCGGGACAGGCTATGGCTACACCTTC	CASSLDPGTGYGYTF
-	-	TRBV2	TRBJ1-2	TGTGCCCCAATAGGGACATCAGCCTTCTATGGCTACACCTTC	CAPIGTSAFYGYTF
-	TRBD2	TRBV5-5	TRBJ2-1	TGTGCCAGCAGCACCAAACCCCGCCCGGGGGGGGCCTACAATGAGCAGTTCTTC	CASSTKPRPGGAYNEQFF
-	TRBD1	TRBV30	TRBJ1-2	TGTGCCTGGAGTGTTAATTATAATACAGGGGGCAGAGGCTACACCTTC	CAWSVNYNTGGRGYTF
-	TRBD2	TRBV10-3	TRBJ2-3	TGTGCCATCAGCGGGACTAGCGGGGAGAGCACAGATACGCAGTATTTT	CAISGTSGESTDTQYF
-	-	TRBV5-1	TRBJ1-1	TGCGCCAGCAGCTTGGGGACGGGGGACACTGAAGCTTTCTTT	CASSLGTGDTEAFF
-	-	TRBV30	TRBJ2-1	TGTGCCTGGAGCGGGGACAAGAGCTCCTACAATGAGCAGTTCTTC	CAWSGDKSSYNEQFF
-	TRBD1	TRBV19	TRBJ2-6	TGTGCCAGTACCCAAGGGGACAGCCGATCTGGGGCCAACGTCCTGACTTTC	CASTQGDSRSGANVLTF
-	TRBD2	TRBV5-5	TRBJ2-3	TGTGCCAGCAGTCCACTGGGGCATTCCGGGACTAGCGGGGGAACAGATACGCAGTATTTT	CASSPLGHSGTSGGTDTQYF
-	TRBD2	TRBV6-4	TRBJ2-1	TGTGCCAGCAGTGACGGCGGGGGGTCCGATGAGCAGTTCTTC	CASSDGGGSDEQFF
-	TRBD1	TRBV5-1	TRBJ2-7	TGCGCCAGCAGCGTACAGGGGAATACCCACGAGCAGTACTTC	CASSVQGNTHEQYF
-	TRBD2	TRBV5-1	TRBJ2-2	TGCGCCAGCCTACTAGCGGGGCCCACCGGGGAGCTGTTTTTT	CASLLAGPTGELFF
-	TRBD2	TRBV5-1	TRBJ2-1	TGCGCCAGCAGCCATAGCGGGGGGGAATACAATGAGCAGTTCTTC	CASSHSGGEYNEQFF
-	-	TRBV6-5	TRBJ1-5	TGTGCCAGCAGTTGGGGACAAGCCAATCAGCCCCAGCATTTT	CASSWGQANQPQHF
-	-	TRBV19	TRBJ1-4	TGTGCCACGCGGGACGGCTGGAGGGAAAAACTGTTTTTT	CATRDGWREKLFF
-	-	TRBV3-1/TRBV3-2	TRBJ1-3	TGTGCCAGCAGCCCCGGAGGCTCTGGAAACACCATATATTTT	CASSPGGSGNTIYF
once	-	TRBV29-1	TRBJ1-5	TGCAGCGTTAGGAATACGGGTGGCAATCAGCCCCAGCATTTT	CSVRNTGGNQPQHF
-	-	TRBV5-1	TRBJ2-7	TGCGCCAGCAGGTCCCCAGCGGACTCCTACGAGCAGTACTTC	CASRSPADSYEQYF
-	TRBD2	TRBV29-1	TRBJ2-7	TGCAGCGTTCTAGCGGGGGGGAATTACGAGCAGTACTTC	CSVLAGGNYEQYF
-	-	TRBV3-1/TRBV3-2	TRBJ1-1	TGTGCCAGCAGCCAAGCGTGGAACACTGAAGCTTTCTTT	CASSQAWNTEAFF
once	TRBD1	TRBV27	TRBJ1-1	TGTGCCAGCAGTTGGACAGGGGATAAGGAAGCTTTCTTT	CASSWTGDKEAFF
-	-	TRBV19	TRBJ1-2	TGTGCCAGTAGTATGGTCGGGGTCAGTAACTATGGCTACACCTTC	CASSMVGVSNYGYTF
once	-	TRBV9	TRBJ2-2	TGTGCCAGCAGCGCCCTGGGGGGGGGCCTCAGCGGGGAGCTGTTTTTT	CASSALGGGLSGELFF
-	TRBD1	TRBV6-5	TRBJ1-2	TGTGCCAGCAGTTACTCGGGGACAGGGATCTATGGCTACACCTTC	CASSYSGTGIYGYTF
-	TRBD2	TRBV7-2	TRBJ2-5	TGTGCCACGGCGGGAGTTACCGGGGAGACCCAGTACTTC	CATAGVTGETQYF
-	TRBD1	TRBV5-4	TRBJ1-2	TGTGCCAGCAGCACGCTCCCCACCGGGACAGGGGCCGGCGGCTACACCTTC	CASSTLPTGTGAGGYTF
-	-	TRBV18	TRBJ1-2	TGTGCCAGCTCACCATCGGCGGGAAACTATGGCTACACCTTC	CASSPSAGNYGYTF
-	TRBD1	TRBV12-5	TRBJ1-6	TGTGCTAGTGGTTCGGGACAGGGAAATTCACCCCTCCACTTT	CASGSGQGNSPLHF